What follows are 15 T cell receptor beta chains derived from one specimen sequenced in a study of response to subunit inactivated influenza vaccine. TCRdb passed the RT-PCR reads through MiXCR, listing each CDR3 protein once. The data contain about 780,000 distinct CDR3 sequences, approximately 17% of them singletons. The sequencing used PBMCs from blood, collected 5 days after vaccination. The source of these receptors is a man aged 45-65 years who received an inactivated influenza vaccine.

This clonotype has at least ten counts. V usage is TRBV20-1 and J usage is TRBJ2-3; D could derive from TRBD1 or TRBD2 (5 bases each). Germline lookup yields CDR1 DFQATT and CDR2 SNEGSKA (reference sequence). V lost 0 bases and J lost 3, with 19 bases in between. The CDR3 length is 17 residues. CDR3 in DNA: TGCAGTGCTAGAGATCCGGAGGCAGGGTCTTTGACAGATACGCAGTATTTT. Its protein product is CSARDPEAGSLTDTQYF.

This clonotype was observed a few times. This chain joins TRBV29-1 and TRBJ2-7; 9 nucleotides align to TRBD1. Looked up from germline, CDR1 is SQVTM and CDR2 is ANQGSEA. V was clipped by 5 bases and J by 6 bases; unmatched bases: 5. This CDR3 comprises 12 residues. CDR3 nucleotide sequence: TGCAGCGTTCTGGGACAGGGAGGCGAGCAGTACTTC. It translates to CSVLGQGGEQYF.

To note about this clonotype: The junction does not match germline at one end; this may be a read error. The V gene is TRBV6-1, the J gene TRBJ2-5, with TRBD2 matching over 8 bases. In germline, CDR1 is MNHNS, CDR2 SASEGT. This CDR3 region has 13 residues. The CDR3 loop reads CASSEPGLGLQDF. CDR3 DNA: TGTGCCAGCAGTGAACCGGGACTAGGTCTACAGGACTTC.

The table lists this clonotype with a few counts. The chain is built from TRBV6-2 or TRBV6-3 and TRBJ2-7; tentative D call: TRBD2 (6 bases). Germline V gene data show CDR1 as MNHEY and CDR2 as SVGEGT. The CDR3 has 20 residues. Trimming removed 2 bases at V and 2 bases at J, with 28 bases between. CDR3 sequence: CASSYPEGPLTPKLTYEQYF. The CDR3 DNA follows: TGTGCCAGCAGTTACCCGGAGGGTCCACTTACCCCCAAATTGACCTACGAGCAGTACTTC.

V and J are TRBV6-1 and TRBJ2-1; D call uncertain. V was trimmed by 6 bases and J by 8 bases, leaving 11 bases between them. The CDR3 is 12 amino acids. The germline gives CDR1 MNHNS, CDR2 SASEGT. The CDR3 nucleotides are TGTGCCAGCAGGGGTAGAATGGATGAGCAGTTCTTC. Translated, it gives CASRGRMDEQFF.

There are a few counts of this clonotype. The rearrangement uses TRBV20-1 and TRBJ2-2; 8 bases map to TRBD2. V gave up 6 bases and J gave up 7 bases; unmatched junction bases: 7. The germline V gene encodes CDR1 DFQATT and CDR2 SNEGSKA (reference sequence). The CDR3 covers 13 residues. The CDR3 protein is CSASRTSRGELFF. CDR3 nucleotide sequence: TGCAGTGCCTCGAGGACTAGCCGCGGGGAGCTGTTTTTT.

The sample holds a few counts of this clonotype. V is TRBV24-1 and J is TRBJ2-3, with 10 bases fitting TRBD1. Germline V lookup: CDR1 KGHDR, CDR2 SFDVKD. This CDR3 has 15 amino acids. The J segment lost 5 bases and the V segment lost 4 bases, leaving 5 bases of the junction unmatched. CDR3 nucleotides: TGTGCCACCAGTGACCGTGGACAGGGGGAAGATACGCAGTATTTT. Its protein product is CATSDRGQGEDTQYF.

The V call is TRBV10-3, the J call TRBJ2-7; TRBD2 matches 7 bases. The junction had 9 bases not matched to a gene; V was cut back by 5 bases and J by 2 bases. Germline CDR1 ENHRY, CDR2 SYGVKD. The CDR3 is made up of 15 amino acids. Here the CDR3 reads CAISTPGTKTYEQYF. The CDR3 DNA follows: TGTGCCATCAGTACCCCCGGGACTAAAACCTACGAGCAGTACTTC.

The gene calls are TRBV4-2 and TRBJ1-2; 7 nucleotides align to TRBD1. V lost 0 bases to trimming and J lost 2 bases; unmatched junction nucleotides: 6. CDR1 and CDR2 (germline): LGHNA, YNFKEQ. The CDR3 contains 16 residues. As DNA, the CDR3 is TGTGCCAGCAGCCAAGATCATGGGGGACAGAACTATGGCTACACCTTC. Amino acid sequence: CASSQDHGGQNYGYTF.

The chain has TRBV12-3 or TRBV12-4 and TRBJ2-3; D unresolved. The CDR3 length is 13 residues. V lost 2 bases to trimming and J lost 5 bases, with 8 bases between them. The CDR3 bases are TGTGCCAGCAGTTTATTGCTGCGAGATACGCAGTATTTT. It specifies CASSLLLRDTQYF.

The chain joins TRBV27 to TRBJ1-3, with D perhaps TRBD1 (6 bases). Germline CDR1 and CDR2: MNHEY and SMNVEV (reference sequence). The CDR3 spans 15 residues. Trimming took off 5 bases at V and 4 bases at J, with 15 bases between the two ends. The CDR3 sequence is CASSPGRGMGNTIYF. CDR3 bases: TGTGCCAGCAGTCCTGGAAGGGGGATGGGAAACACCATATATTTT.

This clonotype was seen at least ten times. A junction boundary mismatches the germline segment, possibly from a read error. The gene calls are TRBV25-1 and TRBJ2-7; 7 positions match TRBD2. Germline V lookup: CDR1 MGHDK, CDR2 SYGVNS. This CDR3 contains 11 residues. CDR3 sequence (DNA): TGTGCCAGCAGTGACGGGAGGCGCGCCTTCTTC. Residues: CASSDGRRAFF.

The chain combines TRBV15 with TRBJ2-5, with 12 nucleotides matching TRBD2. Looked up from germline, CDR1 is LNHNV and CDR2 is YYDKDF (reference sequence). With 1 base clipped from V and 5 bases from J, the junction kept 2 bases outside the gene matches. This CDR3 spans 15 amino acids. The CDR3: CATSRGLAGVETQYF. The CDR3 DNA reads as TGTGCCACCAGCAGAGGACTAGCGGGAGTGGAGACCCAGTACTTC. The full variable domain, completed using reference TRBV15 and TRBJ2-5, is DAMVIQNPRYQVTQFGKPVTLSCSQTLNHNVMYWYQQKSSQAPKLLFHYYDKDFNNEADTPDNFQSRRPNTSFCFLDIRSPGLGDTAMYLCATSRGLAGVETQYFGPGTRLLVL.

This clonotype occurred a few times. The chain couples TRBV6-1 to TRBJ2-5, with a tentative D call TRBD1 (6 bases). Trimming shortened V by 5 bases and J by 5 bases, and 18 bases separated the two germline ends. Germline CDR1 is MNHNS and CDR2 is SASEGT. The CDR3 runs 15 residues. The CDR3 DNA reads TGTGCCAGCAGTCCACGGGACACCGAGACGGAGACCCAGTACTTC. The encoded protein is CASSPRDTETETQYF.

The CDR3 DNA reads TGCAGTGCGAGCGCGGGACAGGGGTTGTACGAGCAGTACTTC. As protein: CSASAGQGLYEQYF. This chain joins TRBV20-1 and TRBJ2-7; 10 nucleotides align to TRBD1. V lost 6 bases, J lost 4 bases, and 9 bases stayed unmatched. The CDR3 covers 14 residues. Germline assignment: CDR1 DFQATT and CDR2 SNEGSKA (reference sequence).